This record looks at one T cell receptor beta chain sequence and its context. The sample originates from a study of PD-1 blockade in classical Hodgkin lymphoma. Study in general: Patients got intravenous nivolumab 3 mg/kg every 2 weeks.

Germline CDR1 is SEHNR and CDR2 is FQNEAQ (reference sequence). This CDR3 has 16 residues. J lost 7 bases, V lost 5 bases, and 15 bases had no gene match. Some clones are missing from TCRdb's copy, which holds only in-frame ones; the method was immunoSEQ multiplex PCR. Of roughly 97,000 clones in the sample, around 80% are singletons; the top ten hold 9.5% to 15%. Every patient was affected by relapse after autologous stem cell transplantation, while exposure to brentuximab vedotin was not uniform. This TCR was sampled from a human donor with classical Hodgkin lymphoma. The chain links TRBV7-9 to TRBJ2-3; TRBD2 aligns across 7 bases. The material was peripheral blood mononuclear cells (PBMCs), obtained at baseline. CDR3 protein: CASSGGGAGLRHTQYF. CDR3 in DNA: TGTGCCAGCAGCGGAGGAGGAGCGGGACTCCGCCATACGCAGTATTTT.